What follows are 28 T cell receptor beta chains derived from one specimen sequenced in a study of T cell responses to AZD1222 COVID-19 vaccine. The assay was immunoSEQ multiplex PCR, and TCRdb's table has in-frame clones only and misses some. The sample carries about 100,000 clones, about 83% recorded once. The specimen was peripheral blood, collected on day 0 of AZD1222 vaccination. The receptors stem from an adult in good health.

CDR3 nucleotide sequence: TGTGCCAGCAGCTTGGCCTGGTCCCCCGGGAACACCATATATTTT. Protein sequence: CASSLAWSPGNTIYF. The chain employs TRBV5-5 and TRBJ1-3; D remains ambiguous. Trimming removed 0 bases from V and 7 bases from J, with 14 bases in between. The CDR3 is made up of 15 amino acids. The germline CDR1 and CDR2 sequences are SGHKS and YYEKEE (reference sequence).

The chain has TRBV3-1 (or the pseudogene TRBV3-2) and TRBJ2-5; D is perhaps TRBD2 (6 bases). V lost 4 bases and J lost 5, with 17 bases in between. CDR1 is LGHDT, CDR2 YNNKEL, per germline (reference sequence). The CDR3 consists of 15 residues. The CDR3 spells CASSPAPEGLETQYF. CDR3 nucleotides: TGTGCCAGCAGCCCCGCGCCGGAGGGGTTGGAGACCCAGTACTTC.

This chain uses TRBV19 with TRBJ1-2; 11 nucleotides agree with TRBD1. V lost 7 bases and J lost 2; bases outside the gene matches: 6. Germline values: CDR1 LNHDA, CDR2 SQIVND (reference sequence). The CDR3 is 15 amino acids. The CDR3 bases are TGTGCCAGTAACGCTAGGACAGGGGGCAACTATGGCTACACCTTC. Residues: CASNARTGGNYGYTF.

The V call is TRBV3-1 (or the pseudogene TRBV3-2), the J call TRBJ2-3, with 11 bases matching TRBD2. The CDR3 sequence is 19 residues long. V was clipped by 5 bases and J by 1 base; unmatched bases: 14. Germline assignment: CDR1 LGHDT and CDR2 YNNKEL (reference sequence). The CDR3 spells CASSTRTSGRRVGTDTQYF. In DNA, the CDR3 is TGTGCCAGCAGCACCCGGACTAGCGGGCGGAGGGTTGGCACAGATACGCAGTATTTT.

V and J are TRBV6-6 and TRBJ2-2; 7 bases fit TRBD1. Germline V gene data show CDR1 as MNHNY and CDR2 as SVGAGI (reference sequence). Trimming removed 0 bases from V and 4 bases from J; junction bases left unmatched: 2. CDR3 size: 15 residues. The CDR3 sequence is CASSYSGQRTGELFF. In nucleotides, the CDR3 is TGTGCCAGCAGTTACTCGGGACAGCGCACCGGGGAGCTGTTTTTT.

CDR3 region: CASSAASGRAVTGELFF. CDR3 nucleotides: TGTGCCAGCAGCGCCGCTAGCGGGAGGGCCGTTACCGGGGAGCTGTTTTTT. The rearrangement links TRBV5-4 to TRBJ2-2; 12 nucleotides match TRBD2. Germline V CDR1 and CDR2: SGHNT, YYREEE (reference sequence). Trimming cost V 4 bases and J 5 bases; bases outside gene matches: 9. The CDR3 has 17 amino acids.

The V gene is TRBV6-6, the J gene TRBJ1-1, with D perhaps TRBD1 (5 bases). V was shortened by 5 bases and J by 10 bases, with 11 bases between the two germline ends. CDR3 size: 11 residues. In germline, CDR1 is MNHNY, CDR2 SVGAGI (reference sequence). The CDR3 is CASSPGTLAFF. The DNA of the CDR3 is TGTGCCAGCAGTCCAGGGACTTTAGCTTTCTTT.

Of note for this clone: The same CDR3 also results from other DNA sequences found in this sample. This chain connects TRBV18 to TRBJ2-7; D unresolved. V was pared by 3 bases and J by 0 bases, with 3 bases between. From germline, CDR1 is KGHSH and CDR2 LQKENI. CDR3 length: 12 residues. This CDR3 is CASSPSSYEQYF. For the CDR3, the DNA is TGTGCCAGCTCACCCAGCTCCTACGAGCAGTACTTC.

The CDR3 DNA follows: TGCAGCGTTCACCTAGCGGGAGGGCGAGATACGCAGTATTTT. Translated: CSVHLAGGRDTQYF. The rearrangement links TRBV29-1 to TRBJ2-3; 12 bases match TRBD2. Losses at the gene ends were 5 bases for V and 5 bases for J; bases not matched to a gene: 5. Germline V gives CDR1 SQVTM, CDR2 ANQGSEA. The CDR3 sequence is 14 residues long.

The CDR3 loop reads CASSAGTANTGELFF. The CDR3 region has the DNA TGTGCCAGTAGTGCCGGGACAGCGAACACCGGGGAGCTGTTTTTT. The V gene is TRBV19, the J gene TRBJ2-2; 7 nucleotides line up with TRBD1. The germline gives CDR1 LNHDA, CDR2 SQIVND (reference sequence). Trimming cost V 5 bases and J 0 bases; bases outside gene matches: 3. The length of the CDR3 is 15 residues.

The V and J genes are TRBV29-1 and TRBJ1-3; D is unclear. V lost 4 bases and J lost 0, with 10 bases in between. Germline V gene lookup returns CDR1 SQVTM and CDR2 ANQGSEA. This CDR3 has 14 amino acids. CDR3: CSVVDDPSGNTIYF. The CDR3 DNA follows: TGCAGCGTTGTTGATGATCCCTCTGGAAACACCATATATTTT.

The V call is TRBV9, the J call TRBJ1-3; no clear D. Germline CDR1 is SGDLS and CDR2 is YYNGEE. The CDR3 runs 14 residues. V was trimmed by 1 base and J by 0 bases, leaving 5 bases between them. Here the CDR3 DNA reads TGTGCCAGCAGCGTACAGTCCTCTGGAAACACCATATATTTT. It codes for CASSVQSSGNTIYF. Looking up the rest from reference TRBV9 and TRBJ1-3 gives the full variable domain: DSGVTQTPKHLITATGQRVTLRCSPRSGDLSVYWYQQSLDQGLQFLIQYYNGEERAKGNILERFSAQQFPDLHSELNLSSLELGDSALYFCASSVQSSGNTIYFGEGSWLTVV.

The chain links TRBV6-5 to TRBJ2-3; D is unclear. This CDR3 contains 14 residues. Germline CDR1 and CDR2: MNHEY and SVGAGI. V lost 8 bases, J lost 2 bases, and 14 bases lay in between. Here the CDR3 DNA reads TGTGCCAGCCATGTGGGCTCTTACACAGATACGCAGTATTTT. Its protein is CASHVGSYTDTQYF.

J is TRBJ2-1 and V is TRBV6-5; tentatively, D is TRBD1 (7 bases). This CDR3 comprises 12 residues. V lost 7 bases and J 10 bases, leaving 14 bases between the germline ends. Germline lookup yields CDR1 MNHEY and CDR2 SVGAGI. In DNA form, the CDR3 reads TGTGCCAGCATTAGATCAGGGGGGGAGCAGTTCTTC. Translated: CASIRSGGEQFF.

This chain uses TRBV5-4 with TRBJ1-1; TRBD1 matches at 11 bases. The CDR3 length is 14 residues. Germline-derived CDR1 and CDR2 are SGHNT and YYREEE (reference sequence). J was trimmed by 4 bases and V by 2 bases; bases with no gene match: 1. The CDR3 DNA follows: TGTGCCAGCAGCTTTGGGACAGGGGGCACTGAAGCTTTCTTT. It is translated as CASSFGTGGTEAFF.

Only one count was recorded for this clone. The CDR3 nucleotides read TGTGCCAGCAGTTCGGCCGGGGGTACCGGGGAGCTGTTTTTT. Its protein is CASSSAGGTGELFF. The chain uses TRBV5-6 and TRBJ2-2; TRBD2 is a possible D gene (6 bases). The germline gives CDR1 SGHDT, CDR2 YYEEEE. V gave up 5 bases and J gave up 5 bases, with 13 bases separating them. CDR3 length equals 14 residues.

The J gene is TRBJ1-1, the V gene TRBV29-1; D gene unclear. V lost 4 bases and J 0 bases, leaving 12 bases between the germline ends. The CDR3 is 14 amino acids. The V gene's germline CDR1 is SQVTM and CDR2 ANQGSEA. CDR3 protein: CSVVAGRLNTEAFF. In DNA, the CDR3 is TGCAGCGTTGTCGCGGGCAGACTGAACACTGAAGCTTTCTTT.

V is TRBV6-5 and J is TRBJ2-5, with D perhaps matching TRBD1 (5 bases). Germline CDR1 MNHEY, CDR2 SVGAGI. Trimming pared 6 bases from V and 4 bases from J, leaving 12 bases between. The CDR3 sequence is 13 residues long. The CDR3 here is CASSRRQRETQYF. The CDR3, as DNA: TGTGCCAGCAGCCGACGACAGAGAGAGACCCAGTACTTC.

The chain joins TRBV5-5 to TRBJ2-7; D possibly corresponds to TRBD2 (5 bases). Germline V gene data show CDR1 as SGHKS and CDR2 as YYEKEE (reference sequence). There are 12 residues in the CDR3. Trimming removed 4 bases from V and 6 bases from J, with 11 bases in between. The DNA for the CDR3 is TGTGCCAGCAGCCGCGGAGGCGGCGAGCAGTACTTC. Its protein product is CASSRGGGEQYF.

The gene calls are TRBV7-9 and TRBJ1-1; D gene unclear. The V gene's germline CDR1 is SEHNR and CDR2 FQNEAQ (reference sequence). V shed 5 bases and J shed 2 bases, with 18 bases lying between them. This CDR3 spans 16 amino acids. The CDR3 loop reads CASSRNFKELNTEAFF. CDR3 bases: TGTGCCAGCAGCAGGAATTTTAAGGAACTAAACACTGAAGCTTTCTTT.

The V call is TRBV6-5, the J call TRBJ1-1; TRBD1 might be the D (5 bases). This CDR3 has 13 residues. V gave up 6 bases and J gave up 6 bases, with 14 bases separating them. CDR1 MNHEY and CDR2 SVGAGI come from the germline V gene. The CDR3 spells CASSGGTTAEAFF. CDR3 DNA sequence: TGTGCCAGCAGCGGTGGGACGACAGCTGAAGCTTTCTTT.

This clone is a singleton in its sample. The chain links TRBV7-7 to TRBJ1-2; D is undetermined. Per the germline V gene, CDR1 is SSHAT and CDR2 is FNYEAQ (reference sequence). Between the trimmed V and J ends, which lost 5 bases and 3 bases, there was a span of 10 bases. The CDR3 has 13 amino acids. For the CDR3, the DNA is TGTGCCAGCAGCGTCCTGTCAGACTATGGCTACACCTTC. It specifies CASSVLSDYGYTF.

In DNA, the CDR3 is TGTGCCAGCAGTGAGGACAGGGGGAGGTCACCCCTCCACTTT. It is translated as CASSEDRGRSPLHF. This chain links TRBV6-1 with TRBJ1-6, with 10 bases matching TRBD1. CDR3 length equals 14 residues. The V gene end was trimmed by 3 bases and the J gene end by 10 bases; junction bases not matched to a gene: 3. Germline V gene sequence: CDR1 MNHNS, CDR2 SASEGT.

The chain joins TRBV21-1 to TRBJ2-7. TRBV21-1 corresponds to a pseudogene. CDR3 size: 15 residues. The CDR3, as DNA: TGTGCCAGCACCTGCAGTCTGGGGGTAGCCTACGAGCAGTACTTC. This gives the protein CASTCSLGVAYEQYF.

The rearrangement links TRBV6-1 to TRBJ1-4; TRBD1 matches 7 bases. This CDR3 contains 14 residues. J gave up 8 bases and V 3 bases, and 6 bases lay outside the gene matches. Germline values: CDR1 MNHNS, CDR2 SASEGT. In DNA, the CDR3 is TGTGCCAGCAGTGAGACCCCGGACAGGGAAAAACTGTTTTTT. It translates to CASSETPDREKLFF.

The DNA of the CDR3 is TGTGCCAGCAGTCGCGACGGGACAGGAGTACACGAGCAGTACTTC. This encodes CASSRDGTGVHEQYF. The chain uses TRBV6-2 or TRBV6-3 and TRBJ2-7, with 8 bases aligning to TRBD1. V trimming: 5 bases; J trimming: 5 bases; junction bases outside the gene matches: 11. In germline, CDR1 is MNHEY, CDR2 SVGEGT. This CDR3 spans 15 amino acids.

The chain has TRBV19 and TRBJ1-2; D is uncertain. CDR1 and CDR2 (germline): LNHDA, SQIVND (reference sequence). The CDR3 contains 13 residues. V was pared by 10 bases and J by 2 bases, with 14 bases between. CDR3 sequence (DNA): TGTGCCACCAGTCGGAACAGAAACTATGGCTACACCTTC. Translated: CATSRNRNYGYTF.

The chain recombines TRBV6-1 with TRBJ1-2; unclear D gene. Germline V CDR1 and CDR2: MNHNS, SASEGT. The V gene lost 2 bases and the J gene lost 4 bases, with 17 bases spanning the gap. The CDR3 extends over 16 amino acids. In nucleotides, the CDR3 is TGTGCCAGCAGTGAAAGTCGTGGCGGCAACTCCTATGGCTACACCTTC. This translates into CASSESRGGNSYGYTF.